This passage covers 17 T cell receptor beta chains from one sample sequenced in a study of cytomegalovirus exposure and HLA in healthy donors. Vbeta (60) and Jbeta (13) primers were used in the PCR. Repertoires were generated with immunoSEQ multiplex PCR, while TCRdb's copy carries only in-frame clones and drops some. The sample records 100,000 or so clones, around 80% being singletons. The material sequenced was PBMCs. The receptors were gathered from a woman aged 18-29 years in good health and CMV-seronegative.

The chain has TRBV6-5 and TRBJ2-2; a weak D match, TRBD1 (5 bases). The CDR3 runs to 15 residues. Trimming took off 0 bases at V and 7 bases at J, with 12 bases between the two ends. Germline V gene lookup returns CDR1 MNHEY and CDR2 SVGAGI. CDR3 loop: CASSYSLAGYGELFF. The CDR3 coding sequence is TGTGCCAGCAGTTACTCACTGGCAGGGTACGGGGAGCTGTTTTTT.

This chain links TRBV4-2 with TRBJ1-2, with 8 nucleotides matching TRBD1. Germline CDR1 reads LGHNA; CDR2 reads YNFKEQ. The CDR3 is 14 residues long. The V segment lost 4 bases and the J segment 5 bases; nucleotides outside the gene matches: 6. The CDR3 region is CASSLTTGEYGYTF. The CDR3, as DNA: TGTGCCAGCAGCCTCACGACAGGGGAGTATGGCTACACCTTC.

The chain uses TRBV5-8 and TRBJ2-1, with a tentative D call TRBD1 (6 bases). The CDR3 runs to 15 residues. Germline V CDR1 and CDR2: SGHTS, YDEGEE. V gave up 2 bases and J gave up 1 base, with 10 bases separating them. The CDR3 DNA sequence: TGTGCCAGCAGCTTACAGGGTGGGTCCTACAATGAGCAGTTCTTC. It specifies CASSLQGGSYNEQFF. Based on the CDR3 plus reference TRBV5-8 and TRBJ2-1, the full variable domain is EAGVTQSPTHLIKTRGQQATLRCSPISGHTSVYWYQQALGLGLQFLLWYDEGEERNRGNFPPRFSGRQFPNYSSELNVNALELEDSALYLCASSLQGGSYNEQFFGPGTRLTVL.

This clone was counted between two and nine times. The chain employs TRBV30 and TRBJ2-2, with a possible D match to TRBD1 (5 bases). CDR3 length: 15 residues. Trimming took 1 base from V and 5 from J, leaving 14 bases between them. Germline loops: CDR1 GTSNPN, CDR2 SVGIG (reference sequence). For the CDR3, the DNA is TGTGCCTGGAGTGCCTTAGACAGTGCAACCGGGGAGCTGTTTTTT. Its translation is CAWSALDSATGELFF.

This clone was counted once. The J gene is TRBJ1-4, the V gene TRBV5-1; possibly TRBD1 for D (5 bases). This CDR3 comprises 15 residues. The V gene lost 0 bases and the J gene lost 6 bases, with 12 bases spanning the gap. Germline values: CDR1 SGHRS, CDR2 YFSETQ. DNA of the CDR3: TGCGCCAGCAGCTTGGGGACGGGGGTCGATGAAAAACTGTTTTTT. Its protein is CASSLGTGVDEKLFF.

CDR3 sequence: CASSFRDRASGYTF. CDR3 bases: TGTGCCAGCAGCTTCCGGGACAGGGCCTCTGGCTACACCTTC. This chain uses TRBV7-9 with TRBJ1-2, with 9 bases fitting TRBD1. The CDR3 extends over 14 amino acids. CDR1 and CDR2 (germline): SEHNR, FQNEAQ (reference sequence). The V segment lost 3 bases and the J segment 7 bases; nucleotides outside the gene matches: 6.

The chain is built from TRBV9 and TRBJ2-2, with unresolved D. The V and J ends lost 0 bases and 4 bases respectively, with 19 bases between them. The CDR3 covers 18 residues. The germline gives CDR1 SGDLS, CDR2 YYNGEE. The CDR3 coding sequence is TGTGCCAGCAGCGTAGGGAGAGCCAACCTCGGATCCACCGGGGAGCTGTTTTTT. It specifies CASSVGRANLGSTGELFF. The entire variable domain, with the rest obtained from reference TRBV9 and TRBJ2-2, is as follows: DSGVTQTPKHLITATGQRVTLRCSPRSGDLSVYWYQQSLDQGLQFLIQYYNGEERAKGNILERFSAQQFPDLHSELNLSSLELGDSALYFCASSVGRANLGSTGELFFGEGSRLTVL.

The chain has TRBV7-7 and TRBJ2-3, with D perhaps TRBD2 (6 bases). V was trimmed by 6 bases and J by 1 base, leaving 17 bases between them. The CDR3 length is 16 residues. Germline V gives CDR1 SSHAT, CDR2 FNYEAQ (reference sequence). CDR3 in amino acids: CASSPAEGRGTDTQYF. The CDR3 DNA reads TGTGCCAGCAGTCCCGCGGAGGGGCGGGGCACAGATACGCAGTATTTT. The complete variable domain, with remaining parts taken from reference TRBV7-7 and TRBJ2-3, reads GAGVSQSPRYKVTKRGQDVTLRCDPISSHATLYWYQQALGQGPEFLTYFNYEAQPDKSGLPSDRFSAERPEGSISTLTIQRTEQRDSAMYRCASSPAEGRGTDTQYFGPGTRLTVL.

The V and J genes are TRBV6-5 and TRBJ2-1; D is ambiguous. The CDR3 consists of 9 residues. Trimming removed 8 bases from V and 14 bases from J, with 10 bases in between. Germline V gene lookup returns CDR1 MNHEY and CDR2 SVGAGI. As DNA, the CDR3 is TGTGCCAGCCGCTCTCAGGAGTTCTTC. It codes for CASRSQEFF.

This chain links TRBV19 with TRBJ1-1; D gene ambiguous. The germline gives CDR1 LNHDA, CDR2 SQIVND (reference sequence). V gave up 1 base and J gave up 4 bases, with 10 bases separating them. The CDR3 totals 14 residues. The CDR3 loop is CASSIGGSGTEAFF. CDR3 nucleotide sequence: TGTGCCAGTAGTATAGGCGGATCTGGCACTGAAGCTTTCTTT.

V and J are TRBV9 and TRBJ2-2; 9 nucleotides match TRBD1. The CDR3 covers 17 residues. Germline V gene lookup returns CDR1 SGDLS and CDR2 YYNGEE. After removal of 3 bases from V and 7 bases from J, the junction contained 13 bases not matched to a gene. The CDR3 sequence is CASSADRGWIALGELFF. The CDR3 nucleotides read TGTGCCAGCAGCGCCGACAGGGGGTGGATAGCCCTCGGGGAGCTGTTTTTT.

J is TRBJ2-2 and V is TRBV11-2, with 9 bases that match TRBD2. The V and J ends lost 4 bases and 1 base, in that order; junction bases with no gene match: 7. This CDR3 comprises 17 residues. The germline V gene encodes CDR1 SGHAT and CDR2 FQNNGV. The CDR3 DNA reads TGTGCCAGCAGCTCGCTGGCGGGGGGGCTGAACACCGGGGAGCTGTTTTTT. The encoded protein is CASSSLAGGLNTGELFF.

This clone has a handful of counts. This chain links TRBV6-1 with TRBJ2-3; TRBD2 agrees at 11 bases. CDR1 is MNHNS and CDR2 is SASEGT in the germline V gene. Trimming at V came to 1 base and at J to 0 bases, leaving 0 bases not matched to a gene. CDR3 length equals 16 residues. The CDR3 spells CASSEVAGGSTDTQYF. The CDR3, as DNA: TGTGCCAGCAGTGAAGTAGCGGGAGGGAGCACAGATACGCAGTATTTT.

This chain joins TRBV5-1 and TRBJ2-3, with 9 bases matching TRBD1. This CDR3 has 14 amino acids. CDR1 and CDR2 (germline): SGHRS, YFSETQ. The V segment lost 4 bases and the J segment 5 bases; nucleotides outside the gene matches: 5. The CDR3 here is CASSHRGQVDTQYF. The DNA of the CDR3 is TGCGCCAGCAGCCACAGGGGGCAGGTAGATACGCAGTATTTT.

This chain joins TRBV28 and TRBJ2-1; D not resolved. Trimming removed 10 bases from V and 8 bases from J, with 12 bases in between. CDR1 and CDR2 (germline): MDHEN, SYDVKM. CDR3 length equals 11 residues. CDR3 residues: CATTTEDEQFF. The CDR3 region has the DNA TGTGCCACGACGACCGAGGATGAGCAGTTCTTC. The whole variable domain, remainder taken from reference TRBV28 and TRBJ2-1, is DVKVTQSSRYLVKRTGEKVFLECVQDMDHENMFWYRQDPGLGLRLIYFSYDVKMKEKGDIPEGYSVSREKKERFSLILESASTNQTSMYLCATTTEDEQFFGPGTRLTVL.

The chain uses TRBV27 and TRBJ2-5, with 12 bases aligning to TRBD2. CDR3 size: 19 residues. V shed 7 bases, J shed 2 bases, and the junction held 17 bases outside the gene matches. Germline V lookup: CDR1 MNHEY, CDR2 SMNVEV (reference sequence). CDR3: CASKPSMGLAGGTQETQYF. The CDR3 bases are TGTGCCAGCAAACCTAGCATGGGGCTAGCGGGAGGGACACAAGAGACCCAGTACTTC.

J is TRBJ1-5 and V is TRBV2, with TRBD1 as a possible D gene (5 bases). Germline-derived CDR1 and CDR2 are SNHLY and FYNNEI. V was clipped by 6 bases and J by 4 bases, with 16 bases between them. The CDR3 is 15 residues long. This CDR3 reads CASRTDQGRNQPQHF. The CDR3 DNA follows: TGTGCCAGCAGAACCGATCAGGGTAGGAATCAGCCCCAGCATTTT.